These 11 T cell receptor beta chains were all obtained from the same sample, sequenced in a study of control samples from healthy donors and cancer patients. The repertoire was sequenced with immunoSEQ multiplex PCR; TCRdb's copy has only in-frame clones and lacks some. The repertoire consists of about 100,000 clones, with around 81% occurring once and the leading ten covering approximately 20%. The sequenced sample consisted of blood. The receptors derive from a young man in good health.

This CDR3 is CASSHTLGTQNSPLHF. In DNA, the CDR3 is TGCGCCAGCAGCCACACCCTAGGGACGCAGAATTCACCCCTCCACTTT. The chain recombines TRBV4-1 with TRBJ1-6; maybe TRBD1 (5 bases). The CDR3 is 16 residues long. Germline-derived CDR1 and CDR2 are MGHRA and YSYEKL. The V gene lost 3 bases and the J gene lost 7 bases, with 16 bases spanning the gap.

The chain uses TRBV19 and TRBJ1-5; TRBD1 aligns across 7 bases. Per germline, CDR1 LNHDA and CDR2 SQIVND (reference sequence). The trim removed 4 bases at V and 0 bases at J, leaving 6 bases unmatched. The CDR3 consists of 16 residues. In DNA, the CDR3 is TGTGCCAGTAGTACGGGACAGACCTATAGCAATCAGCCCCAGCATTTT. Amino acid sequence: CASSTGQTYSNQPQHF.

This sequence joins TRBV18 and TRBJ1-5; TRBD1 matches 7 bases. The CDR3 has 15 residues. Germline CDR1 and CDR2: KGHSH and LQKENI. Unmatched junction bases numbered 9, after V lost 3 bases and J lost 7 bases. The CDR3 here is CASSPTGRSGQPQHF. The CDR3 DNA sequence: TGTGCCAGCTCACCGACAGGGAGATCAGGACAGCCCCAGCATTTT.

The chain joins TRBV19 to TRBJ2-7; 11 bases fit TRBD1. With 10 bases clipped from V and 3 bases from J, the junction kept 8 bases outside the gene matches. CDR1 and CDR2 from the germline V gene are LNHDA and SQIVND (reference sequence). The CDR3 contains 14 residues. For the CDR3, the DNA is TGTGCCACCCGAGGCGGGACAGGGGGCTACGAGCAGTACTTC. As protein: CATRGGTGGYEQYF.

This CDR3 reads CACRRGAVGELFF. For the CDR3, the DNA is TGTGCCTGCCGCAGGGGGGCTGTCGGGGAGCTGTTTTTT. The chain links TRBV6-5 to TRBJ2-2; a weak D match, TRBD1 (7 bases). The germline gives CDR1 MNHEY, CDR2 SVGAGI. This CDR3 comprises 13 residues. The V and J ends lost 11 bases and 7 bases respectively, with 17 bases between them.

The CDR3 DNA is TGTGCCAGCAGTCTGGGGGTTAGCTACACCTTC. Residues: CASSLGVSYTF. The gene calls are TRBV7-9 and TRBJ1-2; D is perhaps TRBD1 (5 bases). Per germline, CDR1 SEHNR and CDR2 FQNEAQ (reference sequence). V lost 6 bases, J lost 9 bases, and 11 bases lay in between. The CDR3 is 11 residues long.

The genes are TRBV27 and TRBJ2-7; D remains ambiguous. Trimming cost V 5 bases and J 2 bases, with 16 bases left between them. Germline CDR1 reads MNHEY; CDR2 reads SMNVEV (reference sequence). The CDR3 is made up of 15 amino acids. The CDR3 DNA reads TGTGCCAGCAGTCCTCGACCCCTGCCCCCCTACGAGCAGTACTTC. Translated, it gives CASSPRPLPPYEQYF.

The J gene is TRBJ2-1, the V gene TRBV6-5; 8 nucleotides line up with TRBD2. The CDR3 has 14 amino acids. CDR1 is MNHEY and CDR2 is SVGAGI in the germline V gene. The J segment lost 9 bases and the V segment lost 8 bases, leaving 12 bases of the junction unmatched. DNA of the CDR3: TGTGCCAGCTCCTGGGCGGGACTAGTCGTTGAGCAGTTCTTC. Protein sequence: CASSWAGLVVEQFF.

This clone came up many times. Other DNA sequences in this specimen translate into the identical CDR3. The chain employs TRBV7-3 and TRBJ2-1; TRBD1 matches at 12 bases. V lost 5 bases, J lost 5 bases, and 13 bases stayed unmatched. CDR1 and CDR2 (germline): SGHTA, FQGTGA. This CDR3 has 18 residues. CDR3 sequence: CASSRLAPGQGAHNEQFF. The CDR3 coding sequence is TGTGCCAGCAGCCGACTCGCACCGGGACAGGGGGCCCACAATGAGCAGTTCTTC.

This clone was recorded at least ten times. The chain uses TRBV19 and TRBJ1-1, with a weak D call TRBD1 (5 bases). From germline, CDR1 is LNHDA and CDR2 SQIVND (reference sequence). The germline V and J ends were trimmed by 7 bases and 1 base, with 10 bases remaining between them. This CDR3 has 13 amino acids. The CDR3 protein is CASKFGANTEAFF. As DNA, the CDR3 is TGTGCCAGTAAATTCGGGGCGAACACTGAAGCTTTCTTT.

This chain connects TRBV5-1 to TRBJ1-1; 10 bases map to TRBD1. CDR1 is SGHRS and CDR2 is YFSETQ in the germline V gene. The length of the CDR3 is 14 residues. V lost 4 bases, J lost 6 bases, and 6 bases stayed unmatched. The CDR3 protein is CASSGGQGTSEAFF. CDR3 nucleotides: TGCGCCAGCAGCGGGGGACAGGGGACGTCTGAAGCTTTCTTT.